The 10 T cell receptor beta chains listed next were all sequenced from one sample in a study of beta chain features in type 1 diabetes. All of the isolated RNA was reverse transcribed, so expressed TCRB transcripts were sequenced. Only in-frame clones appear in the TCRdb table, and some are missing; sequencing was by immunoSEQ multiplex PCR. The data contain 860,000 or so clones, 17% of them singletons. Sequences were obtained from naive CD4+ T cells from blood. The receptors were gathered from a woman younger than 30 in good health.

This clone was seen more than once but under ten times. The J gene is TRBJ2-5, the V gene TRBV4-3, with 9 bases identical to TRBD2. Germline CDR1 and CDR2: LGHNA and YSLEER. V lost 4 bases and J lost 6; bases outside the gene matches: 9. The CDR3 totals 15 residues. The CDR3: CASSPAASGIKTQYF. The CDR3 DNA is TGCGCCAGCAGCCCGGCGGCTAGCGGGATTAAGACCCAGTACTTC.

This clone occurred a few times. V gene TRBV7-2 combines with J gene TRBJ2-3; 8 bases fit TRBD2. This CDR3 spans 15 amino acids. CDR1 and CDR2 (germline): SGHTA, FQGNSA. The junction had 5 bases not matched to a gene; V was cut back by 4 bases and J by 2 bases. The CDR3 reads CASSSSGHYTDTQYF. CDR3 nucleotides: TGTGCCAGCAGCTCTAGCGGGCATTACACAGATACGCAGTATTTT.

The rearrangement links TRBV5-1 to TRBJ2-1; 13 bases fit TRBD2. CDR3 length: 17 amino acids. From germline, CDR1 is SGHRS and CDR2 YFSETQ. After removal of 4 bases from V and 5 bases from J, the junction contained 9 bases not matched to a gene. CDR3 in DNA: TGCGCCAGCAGCCTTACCGGGACTAGCGGGAAGCACAATGAGCAGTTCTTC. Translating it yields CASSLTGTSGKHNEQFF.

A single count supports this clone. This chain links TRBV19 with TRBJ1-2; D perhaps matches TRBD1 (6 bases). This CDR3 has 16 amino acids. CDR1 is LNHDA and CDR2 is SQIVND in the germline V gene (reference sequence). V lost 4 bases and J 3 bases, leaving 18 bases between the germline ends. The DNA of the CDR3 is TGTGCCAGTAGTAAACTACCCCGCGACAGGCACTATGGCTACACCTTC. Its translation is CASSKLPRDRHYGYTF.

A few counts support this clone. The rearrangement uses TRBV7-6 and TRBJ1-5, with D perhaps TRBD1 (6 bases). The CDR3 runs to 18 residues. Trimming pared 5 bases from V and 0 bases from J, leaving 20 bases between. Germline V CDR1 and CDR2: SGHVS, FNYEAQ. This chain's CDR3 is CASSRYTATGYSNQPQHF. CDR3 sequence (DNA): TGTGCCAGCAGCCGCTATACCGCGACAGGTTATAGCAATCAGCCCCAGCATTTT.

This sequence joins TRBV10-3 and TRBJ2-2; possible D gene TRBD1, 7 bases. V lost 11 bases and J 5 bases, leaving 18 bases between the germline ends. CDR1 is ENHRY and CDR2 is SYGVKD in the germline V gene. The CDR3 sequence is 14 residues long. CDR3 protein: CASTEQGRTGELFF. The CDR3 DNA reads TGTGCCTCCACGGAACAGGGGAGGACCGGGGAGCTGTTTTTT.

This clone was detected once. V usage is TRBV2 and J usage is TRBJ1-1; D not certain. The CDR3 length is 13 residues. The V and J ends lost 4 bases and 8 bases respectively, with 14 bases between them. Germline V CDR1 and CDR2: SNHLY, FYNNEI. CDR3 region: CASSADLNDEAFF. The CDR3 DNA reads TGTGCCAGCAGTGCGGACTTGAACGACGAAGCTTTCTTT.

The V call is TRBV28, the J call TRBJ2-3; unclear D gene. Germline CDR1 is MDHEN and CDR2 is SYDVKM. Between the trimmed V and J ends, which lost 6 bases and 4 bases, there was a span of 11 bases. The CDR3 has 13 amino acids. The CDR3 protein is CASSPSSPDTQYF. The CDR3, as DNA: TGTGCCAGCAGCCCGTCTTCACCAGATACGCAGTATTTT.

The CDR3 nucleotides are TGCAGCGTTGGGGGCCACAACACAGATACGCAGTATTTT. Amino acid sequence: CSVGGHNTDTQYF. The rearrangement uses TRBV29-1 and TRBJ2-3; tentatively, D is TRBD1 (5 bases). Germline V gene data show CDR1 as SQVTM and CDR2 as ANQGSEA. This CDR3 comprises 13 residues. V was trimmed by 4 bases and J by 2 bases, leaving 10 bases between them.

The gene calls are TRBV29-1 and TRBJ2-5; D gene ambiguous. Germline V lookup: CDR1 SQVTM, CDR2 ANQGSEA. V was pared by 6 bases and J by 5 bases, with 13 bases between. The CDR3 contains 12 residues. The CDR3 spells CSVFSPVETQYF. CDR3 bases: TGCAGCGTGTTCTCTCCCGTTGAGACCCAGTACTTC.